This entry lists 13 T cell receptor beta chains sequenced from one sample in a study of cytomegalovirus exposure and HLA in healthy donors. A multiplex PCR was run with 60 Vbeta primers and 13 Jbeta primers. TCRdb's table, derived via immunoSEQ multiplex PCR, lists solely in-frame clones and lacks some. The sample gives around 140,000 clones, 55% to 80% of which show up once; less than 3% is in the top ten. The sample was PBMCs. These receptors were collected from a woman between 40 and 50 years old in good health and CMV-seronegative.

This chain connects TRBV5-1 to TRBJ1-1; D unclear. This CDR3 is built from 14 residues. The germline V and J ends were trimmed by 2 bases and 0 bases, with 8 bases remaining between them. From germline, CDR1 is SGHRS and CDR2 YFSETQ. CDR3 bases: TGCGCCAGCAGCTTAGAGGCTCTGAACACTGAAGCTTTCTTT. Protein: CASSLEALNTEAFF.

The chain links TRBV28 to TRBJ1-5; D is perhaps TRBD1 (6 bases). CDR1 MDHEN and CDR2 SYDVKM come from the germline V gene. CDR3 length: 13 amino acids. Trimming pared 7 bases from V and 6 bases from J, leaving 13 bases between. The CDR3 DNA reads TGTGCCAGCAATCTACAGGGTTTTCAGCCCCAGCATTTT. Encoded protein: CASNLQGFQPQHF.

V and J are TRBV9 and TRBJ1-4; a possible D gene is TRBD1 (5 bases). The germline V gene has CDR1 SGDLS and CDR2 YYNGEE. V shed 0 bases and J shed 3 bases, with 9 bases lying between them. This CDR3 spans 15 amino acids. The CDR3 sequence: CASSVATGANEKLFF. CDR3 bases: TGTGCCAGCAGCGTAGCCACAGGCGCTAATGAAAAACTGTTTTTT.

The rearrangement links TRBV2 to TRBJ1-5; D gene uncertain. CDR1 and CDR2 from the germline V gene are SNHLY and FYNNEI. CDR3 length: 13 amino acids. V was pared by 7 bases and J by 1 base, with 8 bases between. The DNA for the CDR3 is TGTGCCAGCAAACTGGAGAGCAATCAGCCCCAGCATTTT. It translates to CASKLESNQPQHF.

Only a few counts were recorded for this clone. This chain links TRBV9 with TRBJ1-4; 9 nucleotides align to TRBD1. V dropped 4 bases and J dropped 4; count of bases not matched to a gene: 14. The CDR3 spans 18 residues. The germline gives CDR1 SGDLS, CDR2 YYNGEE. The CDR3 DNA is TGTGCCAGCAGCACAGGGACAACTACAGGGGGCATTAATGAAAAACTGTTTTTT. It translates to CASSTGTTTGGINEKLFF. The full variable domain, rest sourced from reference TRBV9 and TRBJ1-4, is DSGVTQTPKHLITATGQRVTLRCSPRSGDLSVYWYQQSLDQGLQFLIQYYNGEERAKGNILERFSAQQFPDLHSELNLSSLELGDSALYFCASSTGTTTGGINEKLFFGSGTQLSVL.

The CDR3 region is CASSRVTGGASYYGYTF. The CDR3, as DNA: TGTGCCAGCAGTAGAGTGACAGGGGGGGCCTCTTACTATGGCTACACCTTC. The chain joins TRBV5-5 to TRBJ1-2; 9 bases agree with TRBD1. Germline V gene sequence: CDR1 SGHKS, CDR2 YYEKEE (reference sequence). The V segment lost 5 bases and the J segment 3 bases; nucleotides outside the gene matches: 14. This CDR3 contains 17 residues.

The count of this clone is one. This sequence joins TRBV27 and TRBJ1-5, with 10 bases lining up with TRBD1. The CDR3 loop spans 16 amino acids. Trimming took 2 bases from V and 2 from J; bases not matched to a gene: 3. Germline loops: CDR1 MNHEY, CDR2 SMNVEV (reference sequence). The CDR3 DNA reads as TGTGCCAGCAGTTTAATCGGGACAGGGGGCAATCAGCCCCAGCATTTT. Protein: CASSLIGTGGNQPQHF.

This clone was recorded once. This chain connects TRBV6-1 to TRBJ2-3; TRBD2 agrees at 8 bases. The CDR3 is made up of 15 amino acids. V trimming: 2 bases; J trimming: 1 base; junction bases outside the gene matches: 2. The germline CDR1 and CDR2 sequences are MNHNS and SASEGT. For the CDR3, the DNA is TGTGCCAGCAGTGAAAGAGCGGGGGGCACAGATACGCAGTATTTT. Amino acids: CASSERAGGTDTQYF.

Only one count was recorded for this clone. The chain links TRBV7-9 to TRBJ1-1; perhaps TRBD1 as D (6 bases). CDR3 length: 13 amino acids. The germline V gene has CDR1 SEHNR and CDR2 FQNEAQ (reference sequence). V was pared by 3 bases and J by 7 bases, with 12 bases between. The CDR3 spells CASSLSAGVEAFF. As DNA, the CDR3 is TGTGCCAGCAGCTTGTCGGCAGGGGTTGAAGCTTTCTTT.

This clone came up a few times. V is TRBV29-1 and J is TRBJ2-5; 7 bases align to TRBD1. Trimming cost V 5 bases and J 1 base; bases outside gene matches: 4. CDR3 length equals 13 residues. Per the germline V gene, CDR1 is SQVTM and CDR2 is ANQGSEA. CDR3: CSVYRGPQETQYF. In nucleotides, the CDR3 is TGCAGCGTTTACAGGGGACCCCAAGAGACCCAGTACTTC.

The genes are TRBV5-4 and TRBJ2-7, with 8 bases matching TRBD2. The CDR3 sequence is 14 residues long. The germline V gene encodes CDR1 SGHNT and CDR2 YYREEE (reference sequence). The trim removed 4 bases at V and 6 bases at J, leaving 9 bases unmatched. CDR3 bases: TGTGCCAGCAGCCGCCGGGGGGGCCTTATCGAGCAGTACTTC. This sequence encodes CASSRRGGLIEQYF.

J is TRBJ2-7 and V is TRBV7-3, with D possibly matching TRBD2 (6 bases). Germline V gives CDR1 SGHTA, CDR2 FQGTGA. This CDR3 has 16 residues. The V and J ends lost 2 bases and 5 bases respectively, with 19 bases between them. CDR3 residues: CASSLGPLASGHEQYF. The CDR3 DNA reads as TGTGCCAGCAGCTTAGGCCCCCTAGCGTCCGGTCACGAGCAGTACTTC. The whole variable domain, filled in from reference TRBV7-3 and TRBJ2-7, reads GAGVSQTPSNKVTEKGKYVELRCDPISGHTALYWYRQSLGQGPEFLIYFQGTGAADDSGLPNDRFFAVRPEGSVSTLKIQRTERGDSAVYLCASSLGPLASGHEQYFGPGTRLTVT.

The chain couples TRBV4-2 to TRBJ2-2; D perhaps matches TRBD1 (6 bases). Germline CDR1 and CDR2: LGHNA and YNFKEQ. CDR3 length: 20 residues. Trimming removed 11 bases at V and 0 bases at J, with 31 bases between. The CDR3 reads CAGTRDPWTVLSPNTGELFF. In nucleotides, the CDR3 is TGTGCCGGCACCCGCGACCCCTGGACAGTCCTCTCCCCGAACACCGGGGAGCTGTTTTTT.